Below, 11 T cell receptor beta chains from the same sample are listed, as sequenced in a study of T cells in Graves' hyperthyroidism and ophthalmopathy. Template material for amplifying TCR beta CDR3 regions consisted of RNA transcripts. RT-PCR in the first round (using the HTBI primer set) targeted the TCR CDR3. TCRdb analysed the multiplex PCR reads with MiXCR anew, one entry per CDR3 protein. The data show 25,000 to 30,000 distinct CDR3 sequences, with under 55% seen just once and over 9% held by the top ten. The specimen was blood. Receptors were obtained from a woman aged 30 to 39 with Graves' hyperthyroidism.

By share, this clonotype counts as medium-sized. V is TRBV19 and J is TRBJ2-3; no reliable D call. Germline values: CDR1 LNHDA, CDR2 SQIVND (reference sequence). The CDR3 is 14 amino acids. V lost 3 bases, J lost 4 bases, and 11 bases lay in between. The CDR3: CASSMSGVADTQYF. CDR3 nucleotide sequence: TGTGCCAGTAGTATGTCTGGGGTGGCAGATACGCAGTATTTT.

V is TRBV7-2 and J is TRBJ2-7, with 11 bases that match TRBD2. The CDR3 runs 15 residues. Trimming at V came to 5 bases and at J to 4 bases, leaving 7 bases not matched to a gene. CDR1 is SGHTA and CDR2 is FQGNSA in the germline V gene. The CDR3 region has the DNA TGTGCCAGCAGCCAAACTAGCGGGAGACGGTACGAGCAGTACTTC. Translated: CASSQTSGRRYEQYF.

This clonotype has ten or more counts. At one boundary the junction diverges from the germline segment, which might be a read error. The J gene is TRBJ2-7, the V gene TRBV6-5; a possible D gene is TRBD2 (6 bases). This CDR3 has 13 amino acids. Germline V CDR1 and CDR2: MNHEY, SVGAGI. This CDR3 reads CASSQTSSHEQYF. CDR3 nucleotides: TGTGCCAGCAGCCAAACTAGCTCCCACGAGCAGTACTTC.

This sequence joins TRBV3-1 and TRBJ2-3, with D unclear. Germline loops: CDR1 LGHDT, CDR2 YNNKEL (reference sequence). Trimming shortened V by 0 bases and J by 5 bases, and 9 bases separated the two germline ends. The CDR3 is made up of 14 amino acids. DNA of the CDR3: TGTGCCAGCAGCCAAGACAATCTGATAGATACGCAGTATTTT. Translation: CASSQDNLIDTQYF.

The rearrangement uses TRBV10-3 and TRBJ2-5, with 11 bases matching TRBD2. The V and J ends lost 3 bases and 4 bases, in that order; junction bases with no gene match: 4. The germline gives CDR1 ENHRY, CDR2 SYGVKD. The CDR3 is made up of 15 amino acids. The CDR3 region has the DNA TGTGCCATCAGTGATGCGACTAGCGGGGTAGAGACCCAGTACTTC. Translated, it gives CAISDATSGVETQYF.

This clonotype was found a few times. This rearrangement joins TRBV3-1 to TRBJ2-5; no reliable D call. Per germline, CDR1 LGHDT and CDR2 YNNKEL (reference sequence). CDR3 size: 15 residues. The ends were cut back, 1 base at V and 5 bases at J, with 14 bases in the middle. The CDR3 reads CASSQGFGLGETQYF. CDR3 coding DNA: TGTGCCAGCAGCCAAGGTTTTGGGCTCGGGGAGACCCAGTACTTC.

Turning to this clonotype: This may stem from a read error, because a much larger clone lies one nucleotide away. The V and J genes are TRBV27 and TRBJ2-1; the match to TRBD2 covers 10 bases. The CDR3 totals 16 residues. Germline values: CDR1 MNHEY, CDR2 SMNVEV (reference sequence). CDR3 bases: TGTGCCAGCAGACTCAGAGCGGGAGGGCCGGGGAATGGGCAGTTCTTC. It is translated as CASRLRAGGPGNGQFF.

The chain links TRBV5-5 to TRBJ2-5; D is possibly TRBD1 or TRBD2 (5 bases each). The CDR3 runs to 14 residues. Trimming shortened V by 1 base and J by 9 bases, and 16 bases separated the two germline ends. The germline V gene encodes CDR1 SGHKS and CDR2 YYEKEE (reference sequence). CDR3 sequence reads: CASSLIEGPQPQYF. The CDR3 DNA reads as TGTGCCAGCAGCTTGATTGAGGGACCTCAGCCCCAGTACTTC.

This clonotype has at least ten counts. The chain is built from TRBV28 and TRBJ2-1; D assignment may be TRBD1 or TRBD2 (6 bases each). V dropped 1 base and J dropped 9 bases, with 19 bases sitting between them. The germline gives CDR1 MDHEN, CDR2 SYDVKM. The CDR3 has 16 residues. CDR3 in amino acids: CASSLYREAALVEQFF. The CDR3 nucleotides are TGTGCCAGCAGTTTATACAGGGAGGCTGCCTTAGTTGAGCAGTTCTTC. Together with reference TRBV28 and TRBJ2-1, the CDR3 gives the full variable domain: DVKVTQSSRYLVKRTGEKVFLECVQDMDHENMFWYRQDPGLGLRLIYFSYDVKMKEKGDIPEGYSVSREKKERFSLILESASTNQTSMYLCASSLYREAALVEQFFGPGTRLTVL.

Comments on this clonotype: The CDR3 does not end in the conserved phenylalanine or tryptophan, so this is likely a read error. The limits of the CDR3 on the DNA are not certain, so only TCRdb's listed CDR3 is given. V and J are TRBV11-2 and TRBJ1-3; whether TRBD1, the table's D call, matches the DNA was not checked. The V gene's germline CDR1 is SGHAT and CDR2 FQNNGV. Counting both end residues, the CDR3 totals 10 amino acids. CDR3 sequence: CASSLAGLGV.

Concerning this clonotype itself: An end of the junction does not agree with germline; a read error may underlie this. The rearrangement uses TRBV7-9 and TRBJ2-2; either TRBD1 or TRBD2 may fit D (5 bases each). The length of the CDR3 is 15 residues. Per the germline V gene, CDR1 is SEHNR and CDR2 is FQNEAQ (reference sequence). CDR3 coding DNA: TGTGTCAGCAGGCCCGGGACGGCGAACACCGGGGAGCTGTTTTTT. Amino acids: CVSRPGTANTGELFF. The whole variable domain, filled in from reference TRBV7-9 and TRBJ2-2, reads DTGVSQNPRHKITKRGQNVTFRCDPISEHNRLYWYRQTLGQGPEFLTYFQNEAQLEKSRLLSDRFSAERPKGSFSTLEIQRTEQGDSAMYLCVSRPGTANTGELFFGEGSRLTVL.